These 17 T cell receptor beta chains were sequenced from one sample in a study of blood T cell repertoires in COVID-19. Profiling relied on immunoSEQ multiplex PCR, and the TCRdb table lists in-frame clones only, not all of them. The sample lists about 120,000 clones, around 86% occurring once. The specimen sequenced was peripheral blood. These receptor sequences come from a woman in her 70s with acute or convalescent COVID-19.

The chain uses TRBV7-9 and TRBJ2-3; 9 nucleotides agree with TRBD2. Trimming removed 5 bases from V and 2 bases from J; junction bases left unmatched: 5. Per the germline V gene, CDR1 is SEHNR and CDR2 is FQNEAQ (reference sequence). CDR3 length: 15 amino acids. CDR3 loop: CASSVSGGHTDTQYF. CDR3 DNA sequence: TGTGCCAGCAGCGTTAGCGGGGGACACACAGATACGCAGTATTTT.

The chain carries TRBV19 and TRBJ1-2; a weak D match, TRBD1 (6 bases). Trimming shortened V by 3 bases and J by 4 bases, and 21 bases separated the two germline ends. Germline V gene data show CDR1 as LNHDA and CDR2 as SQIVND (reference sequence). This CDR3 spans 17 amino acids. The CDR3 protein is CASSILSPDRSSYGYTF. In DNA form, the CDR3 reads TGTGCCAGTAGTATCCTAAGCCCCGACAGGAGCTCCTATGGCTACACCTTC.

V usage is TRBV5-1 and J usage is TRBJ1-2; the match to TRBD1 covers 7 bases. From germline, CDR1 is SGHRS and CDR2 YFSETQ. V was pared by 0 bases and J by 3 bases, with 11 bases of the junction left unmatched. CDR3 length: 17 residues. The CDR3 region has the DNA TGCGCCAGCAGCTTGGCGTCCGGGCAGGGGGGACACTATGGCTACACCTTC. Translated, it gives CASSLASGQGGHYGYTF.

The genes are TRBV3-1 (or the pseudogene TRBV3-2) and TRBJ1-3; a weak D match, TRBD1 (6 bases). CDR1 is LGHDT, CDR2 YNNKEL, per germline (reference sequence). Trimming took off 1 base at V and 0 bases at J, with 10 bases between the two ends. The CDR3 length is 16 residues. This CDR3 is CASSQGVGGSGNTIYF. The CDR3 region has the DNA TGTGCCAGCAGCCAAGGGGTAGGGGGCTCTGGAAACACCATATATTTT.

V is TRBV30 and J is TRBJ1-2, with D tentatively TRBD1 (5 bases). V was pared by 5 bases and J by 7 bases, with 11 bases between. CDR1 and CDR2 from the germline V gene are GTSNPN and SVGIG (reference sequence). The CDR3 has 11 residues. The CDR3 DNA is TGTGCCTGGGTTCCCCAGGGTGGCTACACCTTC. Protein product: CAWVPQGGYTF. Combining the CDR3 with reference TRBV30 and TRBJ1-2 gives the whole variable domain SQTIHQWPATLVQPVGSPLSLECTVEGTSNPNLYWYRQAAGRGLQLLFYSVGIGQISSEVPQNLSASRPQDRQFILSSKKLLLSDSGFYLCAWVPQGGYTFGSGTRLTVV.

V gene TRBV2 combines with J gene TRBJ1-4; D remains unclear. The V gene lost 1 base and the J gene lost 3 bases, with 9 bases spanning the gap. CDR1 and CDR2 from the germline V gene are SNHLY and FYNNEI. CDR3 length: 15 amino acids. CDR3 DNA: TGTGCCAGCAGTGAAGGGGCGGGATCTAATGAAAAACTGTTTTTT. Translation: CASSEGAGSNEKLFF.

The chain uses TRBV6-5 and TRBJ1-1; 8 bases align to TRBD1. The V gene end was trimmed by 5 bases and the J gene end by 4 bases; junction bases not matched to a gene: 3. CDR3 length: 13 residues. Looked up from germline, CDR1 is MNHEY and CDR2 is SVGAGI. The CDR3: CASSHTGGTEAFF. CDR3 DNA: TGTGCCAGCAGTCACACAGGGGGCACTGAAGCTTTCTTT.

This clone was observed once. The chain uses TRBV19 and TRBJ1-4; TRBD1 agrees at 9 bases. Germline V gene lookup returns CDR1 LNHDA and CDR2 SQIVND (reference sequence). This CDR3 region has 14 residues. The junction had 3 bases not matched to a gene; V was cut back by 6 bases and J by 4 bases. The CDR3 reads CASRPTGGNEKLFF. CDR3 DNA: TGTGCCAGTAGACCGACAGGGGGTAATGAAAAACTGTTTTTT.

The rearrangement joins TRBV28 to TRBJ1-2; tentatively, D is TRBD1 (5 bases). The CDR3 contains 16 residues. CDR1 and CDR2 (germline): MDHEN, SYDVKM. Between the trimmed V and J ends, which lost 5 bases and 7 bases, there was a span of 23 bases. For the CDR3, the DNA is TGTGCCAGCAGTGTCCGGGGAGGGGTGCACTCTGGTGGCTACACCTTC. Translating gives CASSVRGGVHSGGYTF.

This chain links TRBV6-5 with TRBJ1-5; no definite D call. Trimming took off 3 bases at V and 2 bases at J, with 8 bases between the two ends. The CDR3 has 14 residues. Germline CDR1 reads MNHEY; CDR2 reads SVGAGI. The CDR3 here is CASSYSVGNQPQHF. CDR3 DNA sequence: TGTGCCAGCAGTTATAGTGTTGGCAATCAGCCCCAGCATTTT.

The J gene is TRBJ1-5, the V gene TRBV28; D might be TRBD1 (6 bases). CDR3 length equals 16 residues. V dropped 5 bases and J dropped 0 bases, with 14 bases sitting between them. Germline loops: CDR1 MDHEN, CDR2 SYDVKM. The CDR3 sequence: CASSPGTFYSNQPQHF. The CDR3 DNA is TGTGCCAGCAGTCCCGGGACATTTTATAGCAATCAGCCCCAGCATTTT.

The chain has TRBV28 and TRBJ1-5; no definite D call. The CDR3 is 14 amino acids. V lost 3 bases and J 7 bases, leaving 13 bases between the germline ends. CDR1 and CDR2 from the germline V gene are MDHEN and SYDVKM. The CDR3 sequence: CASSFTGFGQPQHF. CDR3 in DNA: TGTGCCAGCAGTTTTACCGGGTTCGGCCAGCCCCAGCATTTT.

The rearrangement uses TRBV27 and TRBJ2-2; a weak D match, TRBD2 (5 bases). CDR1 and CDR2 (germline): MNHEY, SMNVEV (reference sequence). This CDR3 has 17 amino acids. V was shortened by 5 bases and J by 1 base, with 17 bases between the two germline ends. CDR3 protein: CASSLDPGIWNTGELFF. The DNA of the CDR3 is TGTGCCAGCAGTCTAGATCCCGGGATATGGAACACCGGGGAGCTGTTTTTT.

This chain connects TRBV6-6 to TRBJ1-5, with D maybe TRBD1 (5 bases). CDR1 is MNHNY and CDR2 is SVGAGI in the germline V gene (reference sequence). The CDR3 loop spans 14 amino acids. The V end lost 6 bases, the J end lost 2 bases, and 11 bases lay between the germline ends. CDR3 bases: TGTGCCAGCAGCCCCAGGGTCGGCAATCAGCCCCAGCATTTT. Its translation is CASSPRVGNQPQHF.

The V call is TRBV6-5, the J call TRBJ1-6; tentative D call: TRBD1 (5 bases). The CDR3 sequence is 15 residues long. The V and J ends lost 8 bases and 5 bases respectively, with 16 bases between them. CDR1 and CDR2 (germline): MNHEY, SVGAGI. In DNA, the CDR3 is TGTGCCAGCGAGAGGCAGGGTTCACATAATTCACCCCTCCACTTT. As protein: CASERQGSHNSPLHF.

The chain is built from TRBV11-2 and TRBJ1-2; TRBD1 agrees at 7 bases. The CDR3 is made up of 17 amino acids. With V trimmed by 0 bases and J by 3 bases, 10 bases remained unmatched. Germline CDR1 is SGHAT and CDR2 is FQNNGV. CDR3 loop: CASSLDQVGRGDYGYTF. CDR3 nucleotide sequence: TGTGCCAGCAGCTTAGATCAGGTCGGCAGGGGGGACTATGGCTACACCTTC.

The chain is built from TRBV14 and TRBJ2-1; TRBD1 might be the D (6 bases). The CDR3 has 15 amino acids. The germline gives CDR1 SGHDN, CDR2 FVKESK. Trimming took 5 bases from V and 2 from J, leaving 13 bases between them. This CDR3 is CASSYRDTTYNEQFF. DNA for the CDR3: TGTGCCAGCAGCTACCGGGACACGACCTACAATGAGCAGTTCTTC.